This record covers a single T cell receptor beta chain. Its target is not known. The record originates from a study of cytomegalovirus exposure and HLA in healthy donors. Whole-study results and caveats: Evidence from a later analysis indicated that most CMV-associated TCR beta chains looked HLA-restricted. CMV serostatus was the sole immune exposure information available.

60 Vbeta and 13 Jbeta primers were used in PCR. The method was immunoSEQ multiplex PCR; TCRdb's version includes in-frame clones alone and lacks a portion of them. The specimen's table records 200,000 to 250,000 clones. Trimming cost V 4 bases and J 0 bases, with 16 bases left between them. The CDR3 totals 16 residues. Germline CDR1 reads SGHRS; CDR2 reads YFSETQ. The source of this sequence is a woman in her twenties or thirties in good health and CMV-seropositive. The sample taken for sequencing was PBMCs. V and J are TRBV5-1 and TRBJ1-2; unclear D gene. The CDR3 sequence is CASSLRSDKANYGYTF. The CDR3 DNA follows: TGCGCCAGCAGCCTACGTTCTGACAAAGCTAACTATGGCTACACCTTC.